These T cell receptor beta chains were read from a single sample in a study of blood T cell repertoires in COVID-19. Repertoires were generated with immunoSEQ multiplex PCR, while TCRdb's copy carries only in-frame clones and drops some. In the table there are about 240,000 clones, about nine tenths of which are singletons. The sample taken for sequencing was peripheral blood. Receptor source: a man aged 25 to 45 with COVID-19, enrolled during active disease. CDR3s include the opening cysteine and the closing phenylalanine or tryptophan. D genes are given only for firm matches. The listing skips clone size in some rows; elsewhere it reads once, few, many or a size class.

clone_size,v_call,j_call,d_call,cdr3_aa,cdr3_nt
-,TRBV7-9,TRBJ1-2,-,CASSLTDYGYTF,TGTGCCAGCAGCTTAACGGACTATGGCTACACCTTC
once,TRBV5-6,TRBJ1-2,-,CASSSPGSGEGYTF,TGTGCCAGCAGCAGCCCGGGATCCGGGGAGGGCTACACCTTC
-,TRBV5-1,TRBJ1-2,TRBD1,CASSFTGGWAGYTF,TGCGCCAGCAGCTTTACAGGGGGCTGGGCGGGCTACACCTTC
-,TRBV27,TRBJ1-4,-,CASSSIATNEKLFF,TGTGCCAGCAGTTCAATAGCAACTAATGAAAAACTGTTTTTT
-,TRBV5-6,TRBJ1-1,TRBD1,CASSIWTGGAFGNTEAFF,TGTGCCAGCAGCATCTGGACAGGGGGCGCGTTTGGGAACACTGAAGCTTTCTTT
-,TRBV20-1,TRBJ2-1,-,CSASRGISYNEQFF,TGCAGTGCTAGTAGGGGAATCTCCTACAATGAGCAGTTCTTC
-,TRBV30,TRBJ2-5,-,CAWRTQGSETQYF,TGTGCCTGGAGGACACAGGGATCCGAGACCCAGTACTTC
-,TRBV5-1,TRBJ2-3,TRBD1,CASTSQGQGTDTQYF,TGCGCCAGCACCAGCCAGGGACAGGGCACAGATACGCAGTATTTT
-,TRBV19,TRBJ2-7,-,CASSIQGNEQYF,TGTGCCAGTAGTATTCAGGGGAACGAGCAGTACTTC
-,TRBV6-6,TRBJ1-2,-,CASSYGGRDGYTF,TGTGCCAGCAGTTACGGCGGGAGGGATGGCTACACCTTC
-,TRBV6-4,TRBJ2-3,-,CASSVEASSTDTQYF,TGTGCCAGCAGTGTGGAGGCTAGTAGCACAGATACGCAGTATTTT
-,TRBV5-1,TRBJ1-3,-,CASSLAGTVAGNTIYF,TGCGCCAGCAGCTTGGCCGGCACAGTAGCTGGAAACACCATATATTTT
-,TRBV3-1/TRBV3-2,TRBJ1-1,TRBD1,CASSPTPGTVNTEAFF,TGTGCCAGCAGCCCTACTCCCGGGACAGTCAACACTGAAGCTTTCTTT
-,TRBV2,TRBJ2-1,TRBD2,CASSELIAGGSGEQFF,TGTGCCAGCAGTGAGTTAATAGCGGGGGGGTCCGGTGAGCAGTTCTTC
-,TRBV7-6,TRBJ1-4,TRBD1,CASSLKAGGNEKLFF,TGTGCCAGCAGCTTAAAGGCAGGGGGCAATGAAAAACTGTTTTTT
-,TRBV12-5,TRBJ2-2,-,CASGNRNTGELFF,TGTGCTAGTGGCAACAGGAACACCGGGGAGCTGTTTTTT
once,TRBV4-1,TRBJ2-7,-,CASSQDDVSTGSHEQYF,TGCGCCAGCAGCCAGGATGACGTGTCAACAGGGAGCCACGAGCAGTACTTC
-,TRBV12-5,TRBJ2-5,TRBD2,CAGSTSGAQETQYF,TGTGCTGGATCGACTAGCGGGGCGCAAGAGACCCAGTACTTC
few,TRBV30,TRBJ1-5,-,CAWSVQGQPQHF,TGTGCCTGGAGTGTACAGGGCCAGCCCCAGCATTTT
-,TRBV7-9,TRBJ2-3,TRBD2,CASSPLAGDTDTQYF,TGTGCCAGCAGCCCTTTAGCGGGAGATACAGATACGCAGTATTTT
-,TRBV10-1,TRBJ1-1,-,CASSERATAGTEAFF,TGCGCCAGCAGTGAGCGGGCGACAGCGGGCACTGAAGCTTTCTTT
-,TRBV7-3,TRBJ2-1,TRBD1,CASSLLGDSSYNEQFF,TGTGCCAGCAGCTTATTGGGGGACAGCTCCTACAATGAGCAGTTCTTC
-,TRBV12-5,TRBJ1-2,TRBD1,CASGFGLDRDNGYTF,TGTGCTAGTGGTTTTGGACTGGACAGGGACAATGGCTACACCTTC
-,TRBV9,TRBJ2-7,-,CASSVDGSGHNSYEQYF,TGTGCCAGCAGCGTAGACGGGAGCGGCCACAACTCCTACGAGCAGTACTTC
-,TRBV2,TRBJ1-2,-,CASSEALQGRRGYTF,TGTGCCAGCAGTGAAGCGCTTCAGGGGCGCCGAGGCTACACCTTC
-,TRBV7-2,TRBJ1-1,TRBD1,CASSPAGAGQGTMNTEAFF,TGTGCCAGCAGCCCCGCGGGGGCGGGACAGGGAACCATGAACACTGAAGCTTTCTTT
once,TRBV27,TRBJ2-7,TRBD1,CASRDRNYEQYF,TGTGCCAGCAGGGACAGGAACTACGAGCAGTACTTC
-,TRBV19,TRBJ1-2,TRBD1,CASSPGTGYGYGYTF,TGTGCCAGTAGTCCTGGGACAGGGTATGGCTATGGCTACACCTTC
-,TRBV7-3,TRBJ2-1,-,CASSLNAGYNEQFF,TGTGCCAGCAGCTTAAACGCGGGGTACAATGAGCAGTTCTTC
once,TRBV6-5,TRBJ2-1,-,CASNPARSGGYEQFF,TGTGCCAGCAATCCGGCCCGGTCGGGGGGCTATGAGCAGTTCTTC
-,TRBV7-9,TRBJ1-2,TRBD1,CASSLILTPGQGNYGYTF,TGTGCCAGCAGCTTAATCTTAACTCCGGGACAGGGGAACTATGGCTACACCTTC
-,TRBV11-2,TRBJ2-5,-,CASSLEPGEETQYF,TGTGCCAGCAGCTTAGAGCCAGGGGAAGAGACCCAGTACTTC
-,TRBV7-9,TRBJ2-7,TRBD1,CASSLRGQGAEQYF,TGTGCCAGCAGCCTCCGGGGACAGGGGGCCGAGCAGTACTTC
-,TRBV5-6,TRBJ2-1,TRBD2,CASNPGTRVNEQFF,TGTGCCAGCAACCCCGGGACTAGGGTCAATGAGCAGTTCTTC
-,TRBV9,TRBJ1-4,-,CASSYRPGRELFF,TGTGCCAGCAGCTATCGCCCCGGCAGGGAACTGTTTTTT
-,TRBV4-1,TRBJ1-1,-,CASSQGSGVNTEAFF,TGCGCCAGCAGCCAAGGGAGCGGGGTGAACACTGAAGCTTTCTTT
-,TRBV9,TRBJ2-3,TRBD2,CATSSGGHTDTQYF,TGTGCCACGAGTAGCGGGGGGCACACAGATACGCAGTATTTT
once,TRBV7-2,TRBJ1-3,TRBD1,CASSSSGTGGNTIYF,TGTGCCAGCAGCTCTTCCGGGACAGGGGGAAACACCATATATTTT
once,TRBV4-1,TRBJ2-3,-,CASSRGRQATSTDTQYF,TGCGCCAGCAGCCGGGGGAGGCAAGCCACTAGCACAGATACGCAGTATTTT
-,TRBV7-9,TRBJ2-1,-,CASSAQWRDHEQFF,TGTGCCAGCAGCGCCCAGTGGAGGGATCATGAGCAGTTCTTC
-,TRBV2,TRBJ2-7,-,CASSEVWQPYEQYF,TGTGCCAGCAGTGAAGTTTGGCAACCCTACGAGCAGTACTTC
-,TRBV19,TRBJ2-7,-,CASSIGAGLYEQYF,TGTGCCAGTAGTATAGGCGCAGGGCTCTACGAGCAGTACTTC
-,TRBV19,TRBJ2-1,TRBD1,CASSRQGNEQFF,TGTGCCAGTAGTAGACAGGGGAATGAGCAGTTCTTC
-,TRBV7-2,TRBJ1-6,TRBD1,CASSSRQGGNSPLHF,TGTGCCAGCAGCTCGAGACAGGGGGGGAATTCACCCCTCCACTTT
-,TRBV18,TRBJ1-6,-,CASSPEGVRNSPLHF,TGTGCCAGCTCCCCAGAGGGGGTCAGGAATTCACCCCTCCACTTT
-,TRBV18,TRBJ1-6,-,CASSPSLTILSPLHF,TGTGCCAGCTCACCAAGCTTGACAATCCTTTCACCCCTCCACTTT
-,TRBV15,TRBJ1-3,-,CATSRDVPGVVSGNTIYF,TGTGCCACCAGCAGAGATGTCCCGGGGGTAGTCTCTGGAAACACCATATATTTT
-,TRBV12-5,TRBJ1-3,-,CASGLGGGGRNTIYF,TGTGCTAGTGGTTTAGGAGGAGGTGGCCGAAACACCATATATTTT
-,TRBV10-3,TRBJ1-1,-,CAISADLTGSIEAFF,TGTGCCATCAGTGCCGACTTAACAGGGTCTATTGAAGCTTTCTTT
-,TRBV6-5,TRBJ2-5,-,CASWEVGGLETQYF,TGTGCCAGCTGGGAGGTAGGGGGCCTCGAGACCCAGTACTTC
-,TRBV5-1,TRBJ2-2,-,CASSPTTGLENTGELFF,TGCGCCAGCAGCCCGACCACGGGACTCGAGAACACCGGGGAGCTGTTTTTT
-,TRBV20-1,TRBJ1-4,TRBD1,CSASTGQGWVW,TGCAGTGCTAGCACCGGACAGGGATGGGTTTGG